The clone carrying this TCR beta chain has more than one count but fewer than ten. Its antigen is as yet unknown. It was with 60 Vbeta and 13 Jbeta primers that the PCR ran. TCRdb's table, derived via immunoSEQ multiplex PCR, lists solely in-frame clones and lacks some. The sample holds 100,000 to 140,000 clones, approximately 84% seen once. The germline CDR1 and CDR2 sequences are MDHEN and SYDVKM. V lost 6 bases to trimming and J lost 4 bases, with 7 bases between them. The CDR3 is 13 residues long. The record originates from a study of cytomegalovirus exposure and HLA in healthy donors. Study results and caveats: Sequencing depth roughly uniform across donors was assumed in presence/absence analyses.

This receptor was identified in a man between 25 and 39 years old in good health and CMV-seronegative. Sample: PBMCs. The chain carries TRBV28 and TRBJ2-6; D gene unclear. CDR3 DNA: TGTGCCAGCAGCCGACTGGGGGCCAACGTCCTGACTTTC. This sequence encodes CASSRLGANVLTF.